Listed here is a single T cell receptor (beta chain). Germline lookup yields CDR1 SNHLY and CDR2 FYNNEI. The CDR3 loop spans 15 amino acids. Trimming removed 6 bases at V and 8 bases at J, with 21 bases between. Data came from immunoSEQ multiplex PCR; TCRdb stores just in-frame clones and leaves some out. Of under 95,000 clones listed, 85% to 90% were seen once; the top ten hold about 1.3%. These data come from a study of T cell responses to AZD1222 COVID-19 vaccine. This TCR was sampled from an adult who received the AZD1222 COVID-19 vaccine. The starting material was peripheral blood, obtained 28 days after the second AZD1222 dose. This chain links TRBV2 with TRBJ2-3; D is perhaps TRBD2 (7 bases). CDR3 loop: CASRGGTRLKGTQYF. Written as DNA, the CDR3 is TGTGCCAGCAGGGGGGGGACACGGCTTAAAGGTACGCAGTATTTT.